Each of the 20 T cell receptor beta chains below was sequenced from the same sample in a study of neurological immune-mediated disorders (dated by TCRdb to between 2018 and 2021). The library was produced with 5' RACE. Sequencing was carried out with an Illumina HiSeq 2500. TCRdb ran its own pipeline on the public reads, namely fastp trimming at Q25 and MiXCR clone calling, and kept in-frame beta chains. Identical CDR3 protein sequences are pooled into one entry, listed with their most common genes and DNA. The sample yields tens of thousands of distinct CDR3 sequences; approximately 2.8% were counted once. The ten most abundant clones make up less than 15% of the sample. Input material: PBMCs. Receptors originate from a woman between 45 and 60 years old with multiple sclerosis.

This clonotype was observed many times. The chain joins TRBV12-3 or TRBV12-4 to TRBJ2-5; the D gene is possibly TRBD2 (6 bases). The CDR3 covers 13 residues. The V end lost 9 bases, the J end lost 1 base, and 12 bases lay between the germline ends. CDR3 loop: CASSARGQETQYF. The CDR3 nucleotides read TGTGCCAGTTCTGCGCGGGGCCAAGAGACCCAGTACTTC.

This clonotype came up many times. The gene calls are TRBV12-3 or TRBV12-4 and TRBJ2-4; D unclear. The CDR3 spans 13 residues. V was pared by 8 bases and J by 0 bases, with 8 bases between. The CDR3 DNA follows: TGTGCCAGCTCGACCCTAGCCAAAAACATTCAGTACTTC. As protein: CASSTLAKNIQYF.

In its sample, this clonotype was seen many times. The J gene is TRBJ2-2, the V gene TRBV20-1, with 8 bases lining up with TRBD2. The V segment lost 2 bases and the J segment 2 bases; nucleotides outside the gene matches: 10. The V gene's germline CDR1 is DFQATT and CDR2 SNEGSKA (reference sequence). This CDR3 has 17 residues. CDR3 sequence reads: CSARPGTRVVNTGELFF. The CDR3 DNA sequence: TGCAGTGCTAGACCCGGGACTAGAGTCGTTAACACCGGGGAGCTGTTTTTT.

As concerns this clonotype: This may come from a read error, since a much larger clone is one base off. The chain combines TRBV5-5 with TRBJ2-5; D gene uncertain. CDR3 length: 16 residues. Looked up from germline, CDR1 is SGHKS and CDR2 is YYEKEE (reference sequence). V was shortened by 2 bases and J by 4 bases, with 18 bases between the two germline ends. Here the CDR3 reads CASSFRRQSFLETQYF. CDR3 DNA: TGTGCCAGCAGCTTCCGGCGGCAGAGTTTCCTAGAGACCCAGTACTTC.

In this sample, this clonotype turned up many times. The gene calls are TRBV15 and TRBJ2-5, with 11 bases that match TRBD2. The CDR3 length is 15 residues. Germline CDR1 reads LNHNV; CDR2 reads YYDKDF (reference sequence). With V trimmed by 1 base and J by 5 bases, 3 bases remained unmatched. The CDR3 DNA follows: TGTGCCACCAGCAGAGTTCTAGCGGGGGGTGAGACCCAGTACTTC. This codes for CATSRVLAGGETQYF.

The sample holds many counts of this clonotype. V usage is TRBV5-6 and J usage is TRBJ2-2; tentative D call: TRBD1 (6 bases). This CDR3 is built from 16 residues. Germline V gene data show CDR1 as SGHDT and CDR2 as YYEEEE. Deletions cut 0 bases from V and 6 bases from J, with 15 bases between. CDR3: CASSLERGIYPGELFF. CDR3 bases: TGTGCCAGCAGCTTGGAAAGGGGGATCTATCCCGGGGAGCTGTTTTTT.

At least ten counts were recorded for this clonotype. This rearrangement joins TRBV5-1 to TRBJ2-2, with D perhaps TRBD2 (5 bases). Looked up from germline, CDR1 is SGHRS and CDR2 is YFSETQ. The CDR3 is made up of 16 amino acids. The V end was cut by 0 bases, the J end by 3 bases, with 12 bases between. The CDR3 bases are TGCGCCAGCAGCTTGGGGAGGCACAGTTACACCGGGGAGCTGTTTTTT. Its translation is CASSLGRHSYTGELFF. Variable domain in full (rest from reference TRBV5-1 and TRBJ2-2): KAGVTQTPRYLIKTRGQQVTLSCSPISGHRSVSWYQQTPGQGLQFLFEYFSETQRNKGNFPGRFSGRQFSNSRSEMNVSTLELGDSALYLCASSLGRHSYTGELFFGEGSRLTVL.

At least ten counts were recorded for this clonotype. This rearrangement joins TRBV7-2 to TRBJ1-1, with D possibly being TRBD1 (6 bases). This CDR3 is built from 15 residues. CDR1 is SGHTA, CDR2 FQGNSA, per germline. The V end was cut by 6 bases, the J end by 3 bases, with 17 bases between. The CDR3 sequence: CASSLEGGGYTEAFF. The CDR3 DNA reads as TGTGCCAGCAGTCTTGAAGGGGGGGGGTACACTGAAGCTTTCTTT.

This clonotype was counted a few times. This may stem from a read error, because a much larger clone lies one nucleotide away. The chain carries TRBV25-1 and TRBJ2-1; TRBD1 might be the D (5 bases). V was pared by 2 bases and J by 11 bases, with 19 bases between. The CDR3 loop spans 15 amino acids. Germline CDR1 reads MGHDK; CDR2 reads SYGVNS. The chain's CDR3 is CASSEHGQGSLKQFF. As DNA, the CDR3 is TGTGCCAGCAGTGAACACGGACAAGGCTCCCTTAAGCAGTTCTTC. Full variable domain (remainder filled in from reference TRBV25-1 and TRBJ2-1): EADIYQTPRYLVIGTGKKITLECSQTMGHDKMYWYQQDPGMELHLIHYSYGVNSTEKGDLSSESTVSRIRTEHFPLTLESARPSHTSQYLCASSEHGQGSLKQFFGPGTRLTVL.

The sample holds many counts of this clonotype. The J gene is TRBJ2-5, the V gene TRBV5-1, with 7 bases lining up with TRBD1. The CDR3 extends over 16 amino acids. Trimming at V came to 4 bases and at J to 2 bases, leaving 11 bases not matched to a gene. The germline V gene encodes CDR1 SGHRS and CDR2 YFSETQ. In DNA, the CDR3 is TGCGCCAGCAGCGAAACCGGGACAGCGAATCAAGAGACCCAGTACTTC. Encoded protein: CASSETGTANQETQYF.

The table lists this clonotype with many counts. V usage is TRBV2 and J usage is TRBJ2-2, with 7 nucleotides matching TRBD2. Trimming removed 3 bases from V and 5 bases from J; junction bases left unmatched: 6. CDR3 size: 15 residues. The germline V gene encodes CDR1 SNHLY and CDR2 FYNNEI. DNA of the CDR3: TGTGCCAGCAGTGATGGCCAGGGAGGGACCGGGGAGCTGTTTTTT. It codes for CASSDGQGGTGELFF.

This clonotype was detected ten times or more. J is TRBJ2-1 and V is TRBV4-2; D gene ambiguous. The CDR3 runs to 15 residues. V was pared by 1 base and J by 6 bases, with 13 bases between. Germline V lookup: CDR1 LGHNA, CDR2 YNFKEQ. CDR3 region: CASSQGERVGNEQFF. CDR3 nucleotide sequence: TGTGCCAGCAGCCAAGGTGAAAGGGTGGGCAATGAGCAGTTCTTC.

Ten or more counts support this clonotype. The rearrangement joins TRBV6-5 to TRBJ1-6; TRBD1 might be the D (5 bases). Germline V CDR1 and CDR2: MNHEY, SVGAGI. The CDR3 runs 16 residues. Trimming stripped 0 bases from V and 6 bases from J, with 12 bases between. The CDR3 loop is CASSYSRGSGNSPLHF. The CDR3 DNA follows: TGTGCCAGCAGTTACTCAAGGGGATCGGGTAATTCACCCCTCCACTTT.

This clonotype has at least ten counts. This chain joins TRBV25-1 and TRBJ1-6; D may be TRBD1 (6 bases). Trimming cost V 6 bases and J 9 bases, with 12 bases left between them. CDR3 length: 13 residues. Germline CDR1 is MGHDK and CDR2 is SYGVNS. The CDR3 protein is CASSTSRGSPLHF. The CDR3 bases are TGTGCCAGCAGCACCTCCAGGGGTTCACCCCTCCACTTT. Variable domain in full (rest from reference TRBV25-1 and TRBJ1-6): EADIYQTPRYLVIGTGKKITLECSQTMGHDKMYWYQQDPGMELHLIHYSYGVNSTEKGDLSSESTVSRIRTEHFPLTLESARPSHTSQYLCASSTSRGSPLHFGNGTRLTVT.

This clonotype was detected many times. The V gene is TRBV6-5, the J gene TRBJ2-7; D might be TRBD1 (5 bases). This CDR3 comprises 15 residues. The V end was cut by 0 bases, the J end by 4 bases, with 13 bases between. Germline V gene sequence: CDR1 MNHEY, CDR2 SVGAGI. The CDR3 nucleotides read TGTGCCAGCAGTTACTCCTCAGGGTACGGGTACGAGCAGTACTTC. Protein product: CASSYSSGYGYEQYF.

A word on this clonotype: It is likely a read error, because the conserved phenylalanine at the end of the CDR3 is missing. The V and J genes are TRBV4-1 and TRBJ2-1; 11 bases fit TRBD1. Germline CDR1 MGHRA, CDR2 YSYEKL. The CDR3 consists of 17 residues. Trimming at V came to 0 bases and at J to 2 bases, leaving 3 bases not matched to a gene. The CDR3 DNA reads TGCGCCAGCAGCCAAGATCCGGGACAGGGGGCCTACAATGAGCAGTTCAAC. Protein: CASSQDPGQGAYNEQFN.

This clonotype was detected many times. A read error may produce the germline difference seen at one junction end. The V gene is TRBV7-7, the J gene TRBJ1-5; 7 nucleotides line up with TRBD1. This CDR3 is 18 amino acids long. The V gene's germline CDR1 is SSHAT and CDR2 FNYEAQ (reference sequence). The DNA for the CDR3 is TGTGCTAGCAGCTTGGGGGGGGACAGCCCGAATAGCAATCAGCCCCAGCATTTT. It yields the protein CASSLGGDSPNSNQPQHF.

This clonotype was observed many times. The CDR3 nucleotides are TGCGCCAGCAGCTCGGAGATCTTAGCGGTGAACACCGGGGAGCTGTTTTTT. Translating it yields CASSSEILAVNTGELFF. This sequence joins TRBV5-1 and TRBJ2-2; possible D gene TRBD2, 6 bases. V was trimmed by 3 bases and J by 1 base, leaving 16 bases between them. Germline V CDR1 and CDR2: SGHRS, YFSETQ. This CDR3 has 17 residues.

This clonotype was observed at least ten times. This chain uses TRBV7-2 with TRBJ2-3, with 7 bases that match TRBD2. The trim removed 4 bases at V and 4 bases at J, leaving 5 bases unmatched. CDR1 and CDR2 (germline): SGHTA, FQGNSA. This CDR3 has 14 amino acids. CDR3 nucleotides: TGTGCCAGCAGCTACCGGGACTACCCAGATACGCAGTATTTT. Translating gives CASSYRDYPDTQYF.

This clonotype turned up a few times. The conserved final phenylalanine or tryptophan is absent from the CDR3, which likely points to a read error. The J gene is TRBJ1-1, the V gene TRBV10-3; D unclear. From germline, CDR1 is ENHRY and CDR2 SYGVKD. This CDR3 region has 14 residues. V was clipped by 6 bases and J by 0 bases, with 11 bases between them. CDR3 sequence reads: CAIRDFLMNTEAFN. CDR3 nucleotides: TGTGCCATCAGGGACTTCCTCATGAACACTGAAGCTTTCAAT.